This T cell receptor (beta chain) was observed in a study of blood T cell repertoires in COVID-19. Study overall: T cells, B-cell-depleted T cells, or PBMCs provided the cDNA or gDNA that served as material.

Trimming took off 1 base at V and 9 bases at J, with 13 bases between the two ends. The germline gives CDR1 MNHNS, CDR2 SASEGT. The CDR3 loop spans 15 amino acids. Original methodology: Quantification of nucleated cells was approximated via reference gene primer amplification. Sequencing was performed with immunoSEQ multiplex PCR; in TCRdb, only in-frame clones are kept and a portion is missing. D and trimming were read from the DNA, whereas the V and J calls and clone size are those reported in that table. Altogether approximately 70,000 clones are present, 80% to 95% being singletons, with the ten largest covering under 15%.

This clonotype was obtained from a human donor with active COVID-19. The donor label of this sample is uncertain. Sequences were obtained from peripheral blood. The genes are TRBV6-1 and TRBJ1-6, with a possible D match to TRBD1 (6 bases). CDR3 in DNA: TGTGCCAGCAGTGAAGGCAGGGGTAATGGTTCACCCCTCCACTTT. Its protein is CASSEGRGNGSPLHF.